The clone carrying this TCR beta chain appeared a few times. The antigen is not known. The data originate from a study of cytomegalovirus exposure and HLA in healthy donors. Findings and caveats of the study: It emerged from a later analysis that several of the most significant clusters appeared to be linked to common viral pathogens. High sensitivity and specificity were reportedly achieved when the classifier diagnosed cytomegalovirus status. Available immune exposure information covered CMV serostatus only. Whilst most TCR sequences proved rare, a subset of public TCRs occurred across many donors.

Use of 60 Vbeta and 13 Jbeta primers characterized the PCR. Only in-frame clones appear in the TCRdb table, and some are missing; sequencing was by immunoSEQ multiplex PCR. The table shows about 140,000 clones, with about four fifths occurring only once. Germline V CDR1 and CDR2: ENHRY, SYGVKD. V lost 0 bases and J lost 3, with 8 bases in between. The CDR3 runs 15 residues. The chain employs TRBV10-3 and TRBJ1-4; no definite D call. The sequence was obtained from a woman between 40 and 55 years old in good health and CMV-seropositive. Sequenced sample: PBMCs. Here the CDR3 reads CAISESGRPNEKLFF. The CDR3 nucleotides are TGTGCCATCAGTGAGTCGGGCAGGCCTAATGAAAAACTGTTTTTT.